Presented here are 28 T cell receptor beta chains from one specimen sequenced in a study of beta chain features in type 1 diabetes. General study points: Moderate yet significant TCRB CDR3 shortening was seen in Type 1 diabetes patients in all four CD4+ subsets.

The authors reverse transcribed all of the isolated RNA, so sequencing captured expressed TCRB transcripts. The method was immunoSEQ multiplex PCR; TCRdb's version includes in-frame clones alone and lacks a portion of them. The sample holds under 300,000 clones, over 11% seen once. The antigens of these receptors remain unknown. Sequenced sample: naive CD4+ T cells from blood. Every receptor here comes from a man aged 25-45 years with type 1 diabetes.

The chain recombines TRBV11-2 with TRBJ2-3, with 8 bases identical to TRBD2. CDR1 and CDR2 (germline): SGHAT, FQNNGV. J was trimmed by 3 bases and V by 0 bases; bases with no gene match: 5. This CDR3 has 16 residues. Here the CDR3 reads CASSLDLSGSTDTQYF. The CDR3 DNA reads as TGTGCCAGCAGCTTAGATCTAAGCGGGAGTACAGATACGCAGTATTTT.

This clone was found a few times. V usage is TRBV6-6 and J usage is TRBJ1-1; TRBD1 aligns across 7 bases. The CDR3 totals 13 residues. Trimming at V came to 8 bases and at J to 1 base, leaving 4 bases not matched to a gene. Germline V gene lookup returns CDR1 MNHNY and CDR2 SVGAGI (reference sequence). DNA of the CDR3: TGTGCCAGCGAAAGGGGGCCGAACACTGAAGCTTTCTTT. This gives the protein CASERGPNTEAFF.

The chain is built from TRBV7-9 and TRBJ1-2; possibly TRBD1 for D (5 bases). Trimming took 5 bases from V and 1 from J, leaving 8 bases between them. CDR3 length: 13 residues. Looked up from germline, CDR1 is SEHNR and CDR2 is FQNEAQ (reference sequence). The CDR3 DNA is TGTGCCAGCAGCGAAGACAGTAACTATGGCTACACCTTC. Amino acids: CASSEDSNYGYTF.

This clone appeared a few times. The genes are TRBV5-1 and TRBJ2-3, with 7 positions matching TRBD1. V lost 3 bases to trimming and J lost 0 bases; unmatched junction nucleotides: 7. The germline CDR1 and CDR2 sequences are SGHRS and YFSETQ. This CDR3 spans 16 amino acids. The CDR3 here is CASSSGTASSTDTQYF. CDR3 sequence (DNA): TGCGCCAGCAGCTCCGGGACAGCGTCAAGCACAGATACGCAGTATTTT. Full variable domain (rest looked up from reference TRBV5-1 and TRBJ2-3): KAGVTQTPRYLIKTRGQQVTLSCSPISGHRSVSWYQQTPGQGLQFLFEYFSETQRNKGNFPGRFSGRQFSNSRSEMNVSTLELGDSALYLCASSSGTASSTDTQYFGPGTRLTVL.

This chain joins TRBV11-2 and TRBJ2-4; no definite D call. The CDR3 extends over 14 amino acids. The V gene lost 0 bases and the J gene lost 6 bases, with 9 bases spanning the gap. The germline V gene encodes CDR1 SGHAT and CDR2 FQNNGV. CDR3 sequence: CASSLDLPGNIQYF. CDR3 nucleotides: TGTGCCAGCAGCTTAGATCTCCCAGGAAACATTCAGTACTTC. Full variable domain (outside the CDR3, taken from reference TRBV11-2 and TRBJ2-4): EAGVAQSPRYKIIEKRQSVAFWCNPISGHATLYWYQQILGQGPKLLIQFQNNGVVDDSQLPKDRFSAERLKGVDSTLKIQPAKLEDSAVYLCASSLDLPGNIQYFGAGTRLSVL.

The V gene is TRBV6-5, the J gene TRBJ1-6; 9 bases are a match to TRBD1. Germline V gene data show CDR1 as MNHEY and CDR2 as SVGAGI. J was trimmed by 10 bases and V by 2 bases; bases with no gene match: 9. The CDR3 loop spans 16 amino acids. In DNA form, the CDR3 reads TGTGCCAGCAGTTACCTCAGGACAGGGGATGTCTCACCCCTCCACTTT. Translating it yields CASSYLRTGDVSPLHF.

This clone was detected only a few times. The V and J genes are TRBV28 and TRBJ2-5, with 14 positions matching TRBD2. This CDR3 is 19 amino acids long. J lost 5 bases, V lost 5 bases, and 16 bases had no gene match. Germline V gene lookup returns CDR1 MDHEN and CDR2 SYDVKM. The chain's CDR3 is CASSPNPGLAGDWGETQYF. In nucleotides, the CDR3 is TGTGCCAGCAGTCCAAACCCGGGACTAGCGGGAGACTGGGGGGAGACCCAGTACTTC.

V gene TRBV5-4 combines with J gene TRBJ2-1; TRBD2 aligns across 7 bases. Germline V lookup: CDR1 SGHNT, CDR2 YYREEE (reference sequence). The V segment lost 3 bases and the J segment 9 bases; nucleotides outside the gene matches: 9. The CDR3 consists of 14 residues. The CDR3 is CASSSLAERGEQFF. CDR3 DNA: TGTGCCAGCAGCTCTCTAGCGGAGAGGGGTGAGCAGTTCTTC.

This chain connects TRBV28 to TRBJ2-2; D is perhaps TRBD2 (5 bases). From germline, CDR1 is MDHEN and CDR2 SYDVKM. The CDR3 sequence is 14 residues long. The V end lost 6 bases, the J end lost 5 bases, and 13 bases lay between the germline ends. CDR3 loop: CASSRPPGTGELFF. DNA for the CDR3: TGTGCCAGCAGCCGACCCCCGGGGACCGGGGAGCTGTTTTTT.

The J gene is TRBJ2-7, the V gene TRBV30; D uncertain. The CDR3 runs 12 residues. V lost 2 bases and J 6 bases, leaving 11 bases between the germline ends. Germline V CDR1 and CDR2: GTSNPN, SVGIG (reference sequence). In nucleotides, the CDR3 is TGTGCCTGGAGTCCGAACGGCGGCGAGCAGTACTTC. This translates into CAWSPNGGEQYF. Full variable domain (missing parts from reference TRBV30 and TRBJ2-7): SQTIHQWPATLVQPVGSPLSLECTVEGTSNPNLYWYRQAAGRGLQLLFYSVGIGQISSEVPQNLSASRPQDRQFILSSKKLLLSDSGFYLCAWSPNGGEQYFGPGTRLTVT.

This clone occurred a few times. This chain uses TRBV6-1 with TRBJ2-4; 7 bases align to TRBD2. The V segment lost 8 bases and the J segment 0 bases; nucleotides outside the gene matches: 1. Germline CDR1 and CDR2: MNHNS and SASEGT. The CDR3 is 13 amino acids. As DNA, the CDR3 is TGTGCCAGCCAGCGGGGAGCCAAAAACATTCAGTACTTC. Its translation is CASQRGAKNIQYF.

This clone was detected a few times. The V gene is TRBV15, the J gene TRBJ1-5; possible D gene TRBD1, 5 bases. This CDR3 contains 15 residues. Per germline, CDR1 LNHNV and CDR2 YYDKDF (reference sequence). The V and J ends lost 0 bases and 7 bases respectively, with 13 bases between them. CDR3 in amino acids: CATSRDSGREQPQHF. The CDR3 DNA follows: TGTGCCACCAGCAGAGATTCGGGCAGGGAACAGCCCCAGCATTTT. Full variable domain (missing parts from reference TRBV15 and TRBJ1-5): DAMVIQNPRYQVTQFGKPVTLSCSQTLNHNVMYWYQQKSSQAPKLLFHYYDKDFNNEADTPDNFQSRRPNTSFCFLDIRSPGLGDTAMYLCATSRDSGREQPQHFGDGTRLSIL.

This clone was counted between two and nine times. The chain recombines TRBV27 with TRBJ2-2; D perhaps matches TRBD2 (7 bases). The CDR3 is 16 residues long. V gave up 6 bases and J gave up 6 bases, with 20 bases separating them. The germline V gene encodes CDR1 MNHEY and CDR2 SMNVEV (reference sequence). CDR3 sequence reads: CASSRRGDTGPGELFF. CDR3 in DNA: TGTGCCAGCAGCCGACGGGGGGACACCGGCCCCGGGGAGCTGTTTTTT.

This clone was detected a few times. The genes are TRBV2 and TRBJ1-5; D is perhaps TRBD1 (5 bases). The CDR3 totals 15 residues. The germline V gene encodes CDR1 SNHLY and CDR2 FYNNEI. Trimming shortened V by 5 bases and J by 0 bases, and 11 bases separated the two germline ends. CDR3 in amino acids: CASSSQGNSNQPQHF. For the CDR3, the DNA is TGTGCCAGCAGTTCCCAGGGTAATAGCAATCAGCCCCAGCATTTT.

This sequence joins TRBV2 and TRBJ2-3, with D possibly being TRBD2 (5 bases). Germline V gene data show CDR1 as SNHLY and CDR2 as FYNNEI. The CDR3 consists of 15 residues. Trimming removed 3 bases from V and 5 bases from J, with 15 bases in between. The CDR3 region is CASSEDGLALDTQYF. Written as DNA, the CDR3 is TGTGCCAGCAGTGAGGACGGGCTAGCCCTAGATACGCAGTATTTT.

This clone was counted a few times. The chain is built from TRBV25-1 and TRBJ2-7; 11 bases fit TRBD2. From germline, CDR1 is MGHDK and CDR2 SYGVNS. V shed 4 bases, J shed 1 base, and the junction held 6 bases outside the gene matches. This CDR3 has 16 amino acids. CDR3 sequence: CASSALGLAGSYEQYF. CDR3 in DNA: TGTGCCAGCAGTGCCCTCGGACTAGCGGGTTCCTACGAGCAGTACTTC.

This clone was detected a few times. The rearrangement joins TRBV5-4 to TRBJ2-7; TRBD2 might be the D (6 bases). This CDR3 has 14 amino acids. Trimming removed 4 bases at V and 2 bases at J, with 13 bases between. CDR1 and CDR2 from the germline V gene are SGHNT and YYREEE (reference sequence). The CDR3 here is CASSAAGSPYEQYF. The CDR3 nucleotides are TGTGCCAGCAGCGCGGCGGGAAGCCCCTACGAGCAGTACTTC. The variable domain in full, with the rest retrieved from reference TRBV5-4 and TRBJ2-7, is ETGVTQSPTHLIKTRGQQVTLRCSSQSGHNTVSWYQQALGQGPQFIFQYYREEENGRGNFPPRFSGLQFPNYSSELNVNALELDDSALYLCASSAAGSPYEQYFGPGTRLTVT.

A few counts support this clone. The chain combines TRBV27 with TRBJ1-5, with 10 bases identical to TRBD1. V lost 8 bases to trimming and J lost 8 bases; unmatched junction nucleotides: 9. CDR1 and CDR2 from the germline V gene are MNHEY and SMNVEV (reference sequence). The CDR3 extends over 14 amino acids. In DNA, the CDR3 is TGTGCCAGCGGGACCGGGACAGGGGTAGAGCCCCAGCATTTT. Protein: CASGTGTGVEPQHF.

This clone was seen only a few times. The junction shows a germline mismatch at one end, possibly a read error. The chain links TRBV7-7 to TRBJ2-1, with D possibly TRBD2 on 7 matching bases. CDR3 length equals 15 residues. CDR1 and CDR2 (germline): SSHAT, FNYEAQ (reference sequence). The CDR3 DNA sequence: TGTGCTAGCAGCTTGGACAGCGGGGCCACCAATGAGCAGTTCTTC. This codes for CASSLDSGATNEQFF. The full variable domain, completed using reference TRBV7-7 and TRBJ2-1, is GAGVSQSPRYKVTKRGQDVTLRCDPISSHATLYWYQQALGQGPEFLTYFNYEAQPDKSGLPSDRFSAERPEGSISTLTIQRTEQRDSAMYRCASSLDSGATNEQFFGPGTRLTVL.

There are a few counts of this clone. The chain has TRBV4-1 and TRBJ1-1; 12 nucleotides agree with TRBD1. Germline V gives CDR1 MGHRA, CDR2 YSYEKL. V was pared by 1 base and J by 8 bases, with 5 bases of the junction left unmatched. The CDR3 is 15 residues long. The CDR3 region has the DNA TGCGCCAGCAGCCAAGCGGGGACAGGGGGCGCCGAAGCTTTCTTT. It specifies CASSQAGTGGAEAFF.

In DNA, the CDR3 is TGTGCCAGCAGTTCCCAATGGGGGGGAGCCAAAAACATTCAGTACTTC. It translates to CASSSQWGGAKNIQYF. The J gene is TRBJ2-4, the V gene TRBV6-5; 7 bases fit TRBD2. V gave up 4 bases and J gave up 0 bases; unmatched junction bases: 6. The CDR3 is made up of 16 amino acids. CDR1 is MNHEY and CDR2 is SVGAGI in the germline V gene.

In its sample, this clone was seen a few times. The rearrangement joins TRBV28 to TRBJ1-1; TRBD1 is a possible D gene (6 bases). V was shortened by 8 bases and J by 7 bases, with 20 bases between the two germline ends. The germline gives CDR1 MDHEN, CDR2 SYDVKM. CDR3 size: 14 residues. CDR3: CASRTDFTGFEAFF. CDR3 nucleotides: TGTGCCAGCCGTACGGATTTTACAGGGTTTGAAGCTTTCTTT.

The V gene is TRBV6-1, the J gene TRBJ2-1; 11 nucleotides align to TRBD2. CDR1 and CDR2 (germline): MNHNS, SASEGT. The trim removed 8 bases at V and 7 bases at J, leaving 7 bases unmatched. The CDR3 extends over 14 amino acids. The CDR3 nucleotides are TGTGCCAGCTTTAGCGGGGGGGCGGGTAATGAGCAGTTCTTC. Protein sequence: CASFSGGAGNEQFF.

The J gene is TRBJ2-3, the V gene TRBV5-1, with TRBD1 matching over 8 bases. The CDR3 length is 16 residues. Trimming removed 4 bases from V and 3 bases from J; junction bases left unmatched: 10. The germline V gene has CDR1 SGHRS and CDR2 YFSETQ. CDR3 DNA: TGCGCCAGCAGCCAAGGACAGGGACGAACTACAGATACGCAGTATTTT. As protein: CASSQGQGRTTDTQYF.

The gene calls are TRBV25-1 and TRBJ1-1, with D possibly being TRBD1 (6 bases). The CDR3 has 13 residues. V was trimmed by 4 bases and J by 0 bases, leaving 6 bases between them. Germline V CDR1 and CDR2: MGHDK, SYGVNS. The CDR3 protein is CASSGQVNTEAFF. In DNA form, the CDR3 reads TGTGCCAGCAGTGGACAGGTGAACACTGAAGCTTTCTTT.

This clone was seen only a few times. The V call is TRBV6-1, the J call TRBJ1-5; D gene ambiguous. Trimming pared 8 bases from V and 11 bases from J, leaving 19 bases between. This CDR3 has 13 amino acids. CDR1 MNHNS and CDR2 SASEGT come from the germline V gene. The CDR3 sequence is CASANTQVKAQHF. CDR3 DNA sequence: TGTGCCAGCGCCAACACTCAGGTTAAGGCCCAGCATTTT.

This clone was seen more than once but under ten times. The sample contains more than one DNA sequence encoding this CDR3. The chain is built from TRBV2 and TRBJ2-7; possibly TRBD1 for D (7 bases). CDR1 is SNHLY and CDR2 is FYNNEI in the germline V gene. The CDR3 consists of 12 residues. V lost 6 bases to trimming and J lost 3 bases, with 9 bases between them. CDR3 nucleotides: TGTGCCAGCAGGCGGGACAGCTACGAGCAGTACTTC. Translated, it gives CASRRDSYEQYF. Full variable domain (rest looked up from reference TRBV2 and TRBJ2-7): EPEVTQTPSHQVTQMGQEVILRCVPISNHLYFYWYRQILGQKVEFLVSFYNNEISEKSEIFDDQFSVERPDGSNFTLKIRSTKLEDSAMYFCASRRDSYEQYFGPGTRLTVT.

The chain links TRBV7-2 to TRBJ2-2; TRBD2 agrees at 8 bases. Germline V CDR1 and CDR2: SGHTA, FQGNSA. V gave up 5 bases and J gave up 2 bases; unmatched junction bases: 7. The CDR3 runs to 16 residues. The CDR3 DNA reads as TGTGCCAGCAGCCCCTGGACTAGCCGTAACACCGGGGAGCTGTTTTTT. Translation gives CASSPWTSRNTGELFF.